These 3 T cell receptor beta chains originate from one sample sequenced in a study of blood T cell repertoires in COVID-19. Profiled with immunoSEQ multiplex PCR; TCRdb holds only in-frame clones, not every one. The repertoire holds over 120,000 clones, with just under 90% as singletons. Input material: peripheral blood. The receptors were gathered from a woman between 45 and 65 years old with active or convalescent COVID-19.

The chain joins TRBV19 to TRBJ1-4, with a tentative D call TRBD1 (6 bases). The CDR3 spans 14 residues. Germline assignment: CDR1 LNHDA and CDR2 SQIVND (reference sequence). Trimming took off 4 bases at V and 7 bases at J, with 13 bases between the two ends. CDR3 sequence reads: CASSTGAVGEKLFF. CDR3 coding DNA: TGTGCCAGTAGTACAGGGGCCGTAGGTGAAAAACTGTTTTTT.

The CDR3 protein is CASSRRQVPETQYF. CDR3 in DNA: TGTGCCAGCTCTCGCCGACAGGTTCCAGAGACCCAGTACTTC. The chain couples TRBV18 to TRBJ2-5, with D perhaps matching TRBD1 (6 bases). CDR1 is KGHSH, CDR2 LQKENI, per germline. The CDR3 is 14 residues long. The ends were cut back, 6 bases at V and 4 bases at J, with 15 bases in the middle.

The rearrangement uses TRBV7-3 and TRBJ2-2, with 12 bases aligning to TRBD2. Germline V gene sequence: CDR1 SGHTA, CDR2 FQGTGA. This CDR3 is 17 amino acids long. Trimming took 3 bases from V and 7 from J; bases not matched to a gene: 9. CDR3 coding DNA: TGTGCCAGCAGCTTCGGCCCTAGCGGGAGGGCGAACGGGGAGCTGTTTTTT. The encoded protein is CASSFGPSGRANGELFF. Full variable domain (missing parts from reference TRBV7-3 and TRBJ2-2): GAGVSQTPSNKVTEKGKYVELRCDPISGHTALYWYRQSLGQGPEFLIYFQGTGAADDSGLPNDRFFAVRPEGSVSTLKIQRTERGDSAVYLCASSFGPSGRANGELFFGEGSRLTVL.